The clone carrying this T cell receptor (beta chain) was found a few times. This CDR3 has 14 residues. Trimming cost V 6 bases and J 2 bases; bases outside gene matches: 4. The record originates from a study of CD8 T cells in ankylosing spondylitis. TCRdb passed the 5' RACE reads through MiXCR, listing each CDR3 protein once. The table includes 150,000 to 200,000 distinct CDR3 sequences, about 13% detected once. Sequencing input: blood, either unsorted or a sorted T cell fraction (not recorded which). The TCR was taken from a male donor with ankylosing spondylitis or in good health (not recorded which). This chain connects TRBV12-3 or TRBV12-4 to TRBJ1-3; TRBD1 matches 7 bases. For the CDR3, the DNA is TGTGCCAGCAGCCCGACAGGGACTGGAAACACCATATATTTT. This codes for CASSPTGTGNTIYF.